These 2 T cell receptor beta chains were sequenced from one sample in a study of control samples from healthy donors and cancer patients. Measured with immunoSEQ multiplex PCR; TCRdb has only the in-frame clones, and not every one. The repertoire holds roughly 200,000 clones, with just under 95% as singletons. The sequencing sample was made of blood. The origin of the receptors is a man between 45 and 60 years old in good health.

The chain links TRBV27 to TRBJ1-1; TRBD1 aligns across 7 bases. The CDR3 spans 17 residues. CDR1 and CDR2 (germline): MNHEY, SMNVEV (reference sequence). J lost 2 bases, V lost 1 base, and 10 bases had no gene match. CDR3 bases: TGTGCCAGCAGTTTATGGTCGACAGGGTTAGGTAACACTGAAGCTTTCTTT. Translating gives CASSLWSTGLGNTEAFF.

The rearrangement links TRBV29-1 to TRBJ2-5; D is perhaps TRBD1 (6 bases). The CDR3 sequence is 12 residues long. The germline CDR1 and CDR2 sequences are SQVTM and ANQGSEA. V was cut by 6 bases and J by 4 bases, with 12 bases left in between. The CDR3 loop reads CSVNPRGETQYF. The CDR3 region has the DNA TGCAGCGTAAACCCCAGGGGAGAGACCCAGTACTTC.